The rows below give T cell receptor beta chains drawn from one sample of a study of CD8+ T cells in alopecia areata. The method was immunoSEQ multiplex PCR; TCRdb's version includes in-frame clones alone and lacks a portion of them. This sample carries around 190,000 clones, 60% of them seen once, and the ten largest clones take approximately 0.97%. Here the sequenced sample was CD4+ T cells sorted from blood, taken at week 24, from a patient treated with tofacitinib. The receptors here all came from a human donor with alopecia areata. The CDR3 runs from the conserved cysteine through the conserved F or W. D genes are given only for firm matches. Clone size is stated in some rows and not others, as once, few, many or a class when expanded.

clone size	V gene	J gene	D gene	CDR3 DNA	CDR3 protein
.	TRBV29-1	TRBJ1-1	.	TGCAGCGTTGTCAGGGTAATGAACACTGAAGCTTTCTTT	CSVVRVMNTEAFF
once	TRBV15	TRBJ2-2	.	TGTGCCACCAGCAGAGCTTTCGGGGGGCCGGCCGGGGAGCTGTTTTTT	CATSRAFGGPAGELFF
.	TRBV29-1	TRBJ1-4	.	TGCAGCGTTGAAAGGGCAGGTTCAACTAATGAAAAACTGTTTTTT	CSVERAGSTNEKLFF
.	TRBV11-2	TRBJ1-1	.	TGTGCCAGCAGCCCGCTAGGGACGAACACTGAAGCTTTCTTT	CASSPLGTNTEAFF
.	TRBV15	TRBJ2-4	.	TGTGCCACCAGCGGGGCAGGGCCGGGGACCTCAAACATTCAGTACTTC	CATSGAGPGTSNIQYF
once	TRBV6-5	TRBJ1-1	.	TGTGCCAGCAGTCCCGTGGAGGGTGGTCAGGCTTTCTTT	CASSPVEGGQAFF
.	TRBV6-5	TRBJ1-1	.	TGTGCCAGCAGTCCCCGACAGAGGATGAACACTGAAGCTTTCTTT	CASSPRQRMNTEAFF
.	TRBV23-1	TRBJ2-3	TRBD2	TGCGCCAGCAGTCTTCGGGGGGGAGCAGATACGCAGTATTTT	CASSLRGGADTQYF
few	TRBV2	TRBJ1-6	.	TGTGCCAGCAGTCGAGGGCGTGTGACACCCCTCCACTTT	CASSRGRVTPLHF
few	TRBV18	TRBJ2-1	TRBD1	TGTGCCAGCTCACCCATTGACAGGGGGCCCGGTGAGCAGTTCTTC	CASSPIDRGPGEQFF
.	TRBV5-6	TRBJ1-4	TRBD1	TGTGCCAGCAGCTGGACAGGGGTTGCGGGTGAAAAACTGTTTTTT	CASSWTGVAGEKLFF
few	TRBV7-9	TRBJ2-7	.	TGTGCCAGCAGCGGCGGGACAGAGTACGAGCAGTACTTC	CASSGGTEYEQYF
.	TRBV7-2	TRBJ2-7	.	TGTGCCAGCAGCACGAGACAGACCTACGAGCAGTACTTC	CASSTRQTYEQYF
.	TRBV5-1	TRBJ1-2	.	TGCGCCAGCAGCTTTTTTAGTGGCAGCCTCGACAACTATGGCTACACCTTC	CASSFFSGSLDNYGYTF
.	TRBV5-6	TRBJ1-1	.	TGTGCCAGCAGCTTAGGTGCGAACACTGAAGCTTTCTTT	CASSLGANTEAFF
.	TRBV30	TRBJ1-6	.	TGTGCCTGGAGTGTAGCCCGGGCCTCAAATTCACCCCTCCACTTT	CAWSVARASNSPLHF
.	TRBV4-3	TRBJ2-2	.	TGCGCCAGCAGCCAAGGGCAGGGGATAACCGGGGAGCTGTTTTTT	CASSQGQGITGELFF
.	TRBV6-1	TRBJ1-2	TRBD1	TGTGCCAGCAGCTTTCGGGACAGGGACGGCTACACCTTC	CASSFRDRDGYTF
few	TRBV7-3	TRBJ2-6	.	TGTGCCAGCAGCTCAGGGTTCGGCGCTGGGGCCAACGTCCTGACTTTC	CASSSGFGAGANVLTF
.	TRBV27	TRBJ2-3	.	TGTGCCAGCACCTCGGGGGCTGAGGCACGGTCTGCAGGACAGTATTTT	CASTSGAEARSAGQYF
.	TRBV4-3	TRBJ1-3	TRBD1	TGCGCCAGCAGCCAAGTAATCGGGCAAGGACAGGGAGGAAACACCATATATTTT	CASSQVIGQGQGGNTIYF
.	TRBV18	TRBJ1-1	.	TGTGCCAGCTCACCAGCGTCGAACACTGAAGCTTTCTTT	CASSPASNTEAFF
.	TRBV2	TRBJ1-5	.	TGTGCCAGCACCGAGGGGCTGGGTCGGCCCCAGCATTTT	CASTEGLGRPQHF
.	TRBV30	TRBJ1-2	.	TGTGCCTGGAGTGGCGGATCACTCTATGGCTACACCTTC	CAWSGGSLYGYTF
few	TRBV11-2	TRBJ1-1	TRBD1	TGTGCCAGCAGCCCGACAGGGGGCAGAACTGAAGCTTTCTTT	CASSPTGGRTEAFF
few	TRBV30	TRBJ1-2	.	TGTGCCTGGAGTGTACGGCAGACAAACTATGGCTACACCTTC	CAWSVRQTNYGYTF
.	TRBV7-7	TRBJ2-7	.	TGTGCCAGCAGCCGGGGCGGAAGCGGGTCAGCTTACGAGCAGTACTTC	CASSRGGSGSAYEQYF